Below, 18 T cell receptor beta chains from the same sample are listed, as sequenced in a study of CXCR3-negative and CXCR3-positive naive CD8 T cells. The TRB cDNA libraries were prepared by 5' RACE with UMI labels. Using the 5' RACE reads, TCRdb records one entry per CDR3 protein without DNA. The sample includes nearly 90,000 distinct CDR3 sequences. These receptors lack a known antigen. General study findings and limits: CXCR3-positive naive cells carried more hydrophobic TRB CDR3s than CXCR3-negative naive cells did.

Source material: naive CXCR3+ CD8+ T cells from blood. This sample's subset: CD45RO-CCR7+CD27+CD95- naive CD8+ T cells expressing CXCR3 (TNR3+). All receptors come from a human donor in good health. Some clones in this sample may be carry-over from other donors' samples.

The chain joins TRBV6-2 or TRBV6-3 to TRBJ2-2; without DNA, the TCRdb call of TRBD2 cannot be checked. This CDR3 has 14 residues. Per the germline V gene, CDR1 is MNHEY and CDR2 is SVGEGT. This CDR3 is CASKPGLASGELFF.

The CDR3 loop is CASSLSGGSYEQYF. This chain links TRBV5-1 with TRBJ2-7. Germline V lookup: CDR1 SGHRS, CDR2 YFSETQ. The CDR3 extends over 14 amino acids.

The CDR3: CSVVHQETQYF. The chain carries TRBV29-1 and TRBJ2-5. This CDR3 spans 11 amino acids. CDR1 is SQVTM, CDR2 ANQGSEA, per germline.

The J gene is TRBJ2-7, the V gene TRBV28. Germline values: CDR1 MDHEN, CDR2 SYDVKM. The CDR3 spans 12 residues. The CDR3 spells CASSLGNYEQYF.

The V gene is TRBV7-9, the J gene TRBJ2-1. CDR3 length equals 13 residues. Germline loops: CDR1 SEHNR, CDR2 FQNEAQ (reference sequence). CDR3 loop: CASSFPSRHEQFF.

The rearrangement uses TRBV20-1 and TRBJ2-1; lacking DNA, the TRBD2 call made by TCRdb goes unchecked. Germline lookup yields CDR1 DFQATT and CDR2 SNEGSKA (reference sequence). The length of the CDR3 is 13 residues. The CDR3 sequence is CSARDWPPGEQFF.

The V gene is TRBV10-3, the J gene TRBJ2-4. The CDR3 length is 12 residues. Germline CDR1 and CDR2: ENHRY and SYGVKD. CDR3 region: CAISESVDIQYF.

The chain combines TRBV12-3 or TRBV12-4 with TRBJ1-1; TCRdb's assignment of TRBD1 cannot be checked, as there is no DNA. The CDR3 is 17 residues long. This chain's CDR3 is CASSLTGGGVVDTEALF.

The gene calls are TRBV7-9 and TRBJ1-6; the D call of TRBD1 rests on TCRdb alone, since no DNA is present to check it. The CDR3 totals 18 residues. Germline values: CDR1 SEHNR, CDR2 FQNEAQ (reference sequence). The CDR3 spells CASSQQGTTFSYNSPLHF. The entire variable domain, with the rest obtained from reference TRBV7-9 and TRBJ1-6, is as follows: DTGVSQNPRHKITKRGQNVTFRCDPISEHNRLYWYRQTLGQGPEFLTYFQNEAQLEKSRLLSDRFSAERPKGSFSTLEIQRTEQGDSAMYLCASSQQGTTFSYNSPLHFGNGTRLTVT.

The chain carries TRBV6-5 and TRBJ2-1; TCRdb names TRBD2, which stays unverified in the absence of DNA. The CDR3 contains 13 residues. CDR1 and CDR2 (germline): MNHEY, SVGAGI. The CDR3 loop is CASRIAGVDEQFF.

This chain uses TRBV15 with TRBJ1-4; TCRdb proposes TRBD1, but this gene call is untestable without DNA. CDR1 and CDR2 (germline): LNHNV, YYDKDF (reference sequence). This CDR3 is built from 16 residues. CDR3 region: CATSRGTETTNEKLFF.

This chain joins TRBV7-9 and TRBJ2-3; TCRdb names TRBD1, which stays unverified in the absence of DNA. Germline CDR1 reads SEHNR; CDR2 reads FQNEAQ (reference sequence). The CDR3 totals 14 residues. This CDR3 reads CASSFEGARDTQYF.

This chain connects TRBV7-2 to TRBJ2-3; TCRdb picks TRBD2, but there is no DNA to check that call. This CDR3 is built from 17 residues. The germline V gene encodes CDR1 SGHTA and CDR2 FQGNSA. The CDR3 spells CASSHIMGLVAPDTQYF.

The CDR3 here is CSVKQGLAEKLFF. V usage is TRBV29-1 and J usage is TRBJ1-4; TCRdb designates TRBD1, a call that cannot be tested without DNA. This CDR3 comprises 13 residues. The germline gives CDR1 SQVTM, CDR2 ANQGSEA.

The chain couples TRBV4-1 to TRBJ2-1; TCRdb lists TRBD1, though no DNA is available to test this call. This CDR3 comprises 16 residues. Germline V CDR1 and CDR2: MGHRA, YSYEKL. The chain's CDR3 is CASSQEGDRGRNEQFF.

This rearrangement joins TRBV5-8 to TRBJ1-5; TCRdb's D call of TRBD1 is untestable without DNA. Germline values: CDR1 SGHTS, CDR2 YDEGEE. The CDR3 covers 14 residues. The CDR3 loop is CASSSQVWGATQHF.

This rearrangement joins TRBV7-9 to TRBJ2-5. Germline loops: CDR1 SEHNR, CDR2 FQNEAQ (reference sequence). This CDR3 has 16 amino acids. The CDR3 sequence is CASSLVTVVDQETQYF.

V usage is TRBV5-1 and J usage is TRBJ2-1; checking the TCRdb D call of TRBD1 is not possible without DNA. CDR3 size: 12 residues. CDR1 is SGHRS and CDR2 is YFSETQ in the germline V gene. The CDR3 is CAGRSGGDEQFF. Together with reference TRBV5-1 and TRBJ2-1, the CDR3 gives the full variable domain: KAGVTQTPRYLIKTRGQQVTLSCSPISGHRSVSWYQQTPGQGLQFLFEYFSETQRNKGNFPGRFSGRQFSNSRSEMNVSTLELGDSALYLCAGRSGGDEQFFGPGTRLTVL.